The rows below give T cell receptor beta chains drawn from one sample of a study of blood T cell repertoires in COVID-19. Using immunoSEQ multiplex PCR, the repertoire was profiled, and TCRdb retains in-frame clones only, with some absent. Of roughly 350,000 clones in the sample, around 86% were seen once. The material sequenced was peripheral blood. Receptor source: a woman between 50 and 59 years old with COVID-19, enrolled during active disease. Each CDR3 is given with its conserved first and last residue. A D gene is named only where the DNA matches it firmly. Clone size is given for some rows only: seen once, a few or many times, or a class if the clone is expanded.

d_call clone_size j_call v_call cdr3_nt cdr3_aa
- few TRBJ2-5 TRBV5-5 TGTGCCAGCAGCCTGGGGACTCCTCGGGAGACCCAGTACTTC CASSLGTPRETQYF
TRBD1 - TRBJ1-6 TRBV30 TGTGCCTGGAACACAGGGGCAAATTCACCCCTCCACTTT CAWNTGANSPLHF
TRBD1 - TRBJ2-7 TRBV19 TGTGCCAGTAGTATAGCTGGACAGGGGGCCAGGGAGCAGTACTTC CASSIAGQGAREQYF
TRBD1 - TRBJ1-5 TRBV6-5 TGTGCCAGGGAAGGGGGCCGGGAGCAGGGGCCCCAGCATTTT CAREGGREQGPQHF
- - TRBJ2-5 TRBV2 TGTGCCAGCAGTGATTCTATGGAGGGGGAGACCCAGTACTTC CASSDSMEGETQYF
TRBD2 - TRBJ2-3 TRBV11-2 TGTGCCAGCAGCTCCGGAGGCCTAGCGGGCACAGATACGCAGTATTTT CASSSGGLAGTDTQYF
TRBD2 - TRBJ2-1 TRBV9 TGTGCCAGCAGCCTCGGGGCTAGCGGGAGTTGGAATGAGCAGTTCTTC CASSLGASGSWNEQFF
TRBD1 - TRBJ2-1 TRBV10-1 TGCGCCAGCAGCTACTACAGGGGGCTTCACGATGAGCAGTTCTTC CASSYYRGLHDEQFF
TRBD1 - TRBJ2-7 TRBV7-9 TGTGCCAGCAGCGCCAGGGGGAGCTCCTACGAGCAGTACTTC CASSARGSSYEQYF
TRBD1 - TRBJ2-1 TRBV19 TGTGCCAGTATGGAGGACAGGAGCTCCTACAATGAGCAGTTCTTC CASMEDRSSYNEQFF
- - TRBJ2-5 TRBV27 TGTGCCAGCACCTCCCACGGGGGAATCCAAGAGACCCAGTACTTC CASTSHGGIQETQYF
- few TRBJ1-2 TRBV10-1 TGCGCCAGCAGTGCTCAGCGTAACTATGGCTACACCTTC CASSAQRNYGYTF
- - TRBJ2-5 TRBV11-3 TGTGCCAGCAGCAAATTAACCCGGCGGCAGACCCAAGAGACCCAGTACTTC CASSKLTRRQTQETQYF
- many TRBJ1-3 TRBV4-1 TGCGCCAGCAGCCAAGTGGGCAGCTCTGGAAACACCATATATTTT CASSQVGSSGNTIYF
TRBD1 - TRBJ1-4 TRBV12-3/TRBV12-4 TGTGCCAGCTATACAGGGGCTGATGAAAAACTGTTTTTT CASYTGADEKLFF
- - TRBJ1-2 TRBV7-9 TGTGCCAGCAGCTTAGATGGCAGGGCGTATGGCTACACCTTC CASSLDGRAYGYTF
TRBD2 - TRBJ2-1 TRBV12-5 TGTGCTAGTGGTTTGTCAAGCAAACCGGGACTAGCGGGAGGGCGAAATGAGCAGTTCTTC CASGLSSKPGLAGGRNEQFF
TRBD2 - TRBJ2-3 TRBV9 TGTGCCAGCAGCGTTAGGCTAGCGGGAGGAGATACGCAGTATTTT CASSVRLAGGDTQYF
- - TRBJ2-7 TRBV3-1/TRBV3-2 TGTGCCAGCCGATCTCAGGGGGGCTACGAGCAGTACTTC CASRSQGGYEQYF
TRBD1 - TRBJ1-3 TRBV19 TGTGCCAGTAGTGAGACAGGGGGTCTAACACCTGGAAACACCATATATTTT CASSETGGLTPGNTIYF
- - TRBJ2-3 TRBV15 TGTGCCACCAGCAGAATGAGACAGGCGGGCACAGATACGCAGTATTTT CATSRMRQAGTDTQYF
TRBD1 - TRBJ2-7 TRBV6-1 TGTGCCAGCTGCAGGGGGCCTTCCTACGAGCAGTACTTC CASCRGPSYEQYF
TRBD1 - TRBJ1-2 TRBV9 TGTGCCAGCAGCGCGTACAGGGGAACTTATGGCTACACCTTC CASSAYRGTYGYTF
- - TRBJ2-5 TRBV27 TGTGCCAGCAGTTCGATAATGACAGCCCAAGAGACCCAGTACTTC CASSSIMTAQETQYF
TRBD2 - TRBJ2-3 TRBV27 TGTGCCAGCAGTTCCCCCCTGACTAGCGGGAGGGCCGCAGATACGCAGTATTTT CASSSPLTSGRAADTQYF
TRBD1 - TRBJ1-1 TRBV10-3 TGTGCCATCAGGGGGACAGGGGTTAACACTGAAGCTTTCTTT CAIRGTGVNTEAFF
TRBD1 few TRBJ2-1 TRBV7-9 TGTGCCAGCAGCTCGACAGGGGATGAGCAGTTCTTC CASSSTGDEQFF
TRBD1 - TRBJ1-1 TRBV18 TGTGCCAGCTCACAACAGGGACAGGGGACTGAAGCTTTCTTT CASSQQGQGTEAFF
TRBD1 - TRBJ2-1 TRBV11-2 TGTGCCAGCAGCACGGGGACAGCTAATGAGCAGTTCTTC CASSTGTANEQFF
- - TRBJ2-7 TRBV11-2 TGTGCCAGCAGCTTAGGAGGTGGCAGTTACGAGCAGTACTTC CASSLGGGSYEQYF
- - TRBJ2-6 TRBV27 TGTGCCAGCAGTTGGATGACTGGCTCTGGGGCCAACGTCCTGACTTTC CASSWMTGSGANVLTF
TRBD2 - TRBJ2-7 TRBV5-3 TGTGCCAGAAGCTTGGTACTAGCGGGAGGAGCGGTCGACTACGAGCAGTACTTC CARSLVLAGGAVDYEQYF
TRBD1 - TRBJ1-5 TRBV3-1/TRBV3-2 TGTGCCAGCAGCCGGGACAGGGACCAGCCCCAGCATTTT CASSRDRDQPQHF
TRBD1 - TRBJ2-6 TRBV9 TGTGCCAGCAGCGGCTCCGGGACAGGGTCCTGGGCCAACGTCCTGACTTTC CASSGSGTGSWANVLTF
- - TRBJ2-3 TRBV13 TGTGCCAGCAGCTCTAGAGTCACAGATACGCAGTATTTT CASSSRVTDTQYF
TRBD2 few TRBJ2-7 TRBV9 TGTGCCAGCAGCGGGACTAGCGGGAGCTACGAGCAGTACTTC CASSGTSGSYEQYF
TRBD2 - TRBJ2-1 TRBV7-2 TGTGCCAGCAGGGCCACCGGGACTAGTTGGCGCAATGAGCAGTTCTTC CASRATGTSWRNEQFF
TRBD1 once TRBJ1-2 TRBV30 TGTGCCTGGGAGAGGACAGGAGTCAACTATGGCTACACCTTC CAWERTGVNYGYTF
- - TRBJ2-2 TRBV5-1 TGCGCCAGCAGCTTGGTAATAGCGGCCCCTACCGGGGAGCTGTTTTTT CASSLVIAAPTGELFF
- once TRBJ1-1 TRBV29-1 TGCAGCGTTGAAGATTGGCAGGCCGTAGGAGCTTTCTTT CSVEDWQAVGAFF
- - TRBJ2-2 TRBV4-1 TGCGCCAGCAAACGACAGGAGGGGGCCACCGGGGAGCTGTTTTTT CASKRQEGATGELFF
- - TRBJ1-5 TRBV19 TGTGCCAGTAGACGGACACTTAATAGCAATCAGCCCCAGCATTTT CASRRTLNSNQPQHF
- - TRBJ2-7 TRBV27 TGTGCCAGCAGTCCCCGGTTAGTCGCCTACGAGCAGTACTTC CASSPRLVAYEQYF
TRBD2 once TRBJ2-1 TRBV7-2 TGTGCCAGCAGTCCCCGGACTAGCGGTTCCCGGGAGTTCTTC CASSPRTSGSREFF
TRBD2 - TRBJ2-7 TRBV27 TGTGCCAGCAGTTTGGTAGCGGGACCCTACGAGCAGTACTTC CASSLVAGPYEQYF
- many TRBJ2-5 TRBV6-5 TGTGCCAGCAGTTACAACCCCGGGACACCGAAAGAGACCCAGTACTTC CASSYNPGTPKETQYF
- - TRBJ2-7 TRBV4-1 TGCGCCAGCAGCTTCCGAGCGGAGCACCTCTACGAGCAGTACTTC CASSFRAEHLYEQYF
- - TRBJ1-2 TRBV21-1 TGTGCCAGCAGCAAACTACAGGGGGCAGATGGCTACACCTTC CASSKLQGADGYTF
TRBD2 - TRBJ2-7 TRBV6-6 TGTGCCAGCAGTCCCCGCCCCGGACTAGTCTGGTCCTACGAGCAGTACTTC CASSPRPGLVWSYEQYF
TRBD2 - TRBJ2-1 TRBV27 TGTGCCAGCAGTTATGGGACTAGCGGAAATGAGCAGTTCTTC CASSYGTSGNEQFF
- - TRBJ1-2 TRBV3-1/TRBV3-2 TGTGCCAGCAGCCAAGAACCAACAGGGTCGGCCTTC CASSQEPTGSAF
TRBD1 - TRBJ1-2 TRBV19 TGTGCCAGTAGGACAGGGGAGGGACAATATGGCTACACCTTC CASRTGEGQYGYTF
TRBD1 - TRBJ1-4 TRBV3-1/TRBV3-2 TGTGCCAGCAGCCAGGGGGGGACAGGTCCAACTAATGAAAAACTGTTTTTT CASSQGGTGPTNEKLFF
- - TRBJ1-5 TRBV2 TGTGCCAGCAGCCAAGACAGGCTAAGCAATCAGCCCCAGCATTTT CASSQDRLSNQPQHF
- - TRBJ1-2 TRBV5-8 TGTGCCAGCAGCTCGGGGACAAAAGACTATGGCTACACCTTC CASSSGTKDYGYTF
TRBD1 - TRBJ1-2 TRBV27 TGTGCCAGCAGTTTTCGACAGGGTCTTGGCTACACCTTC CASSFRQGLGYTF